A selection of T cell receptor beta chains follows, all from one sample in a study of cytomegalovirus exposure and HLA in healthy donors. Clones were read by immunoSEQ multiplex PCR, and TCRdb kept only the in-frame ones, dropping some. Among about 89,000 clones listed, roughly two thirds were seen once. Sequenced material: PBMCs. These receptors originate from a woman between 25 and 40 years old in good health and CMV-seronegative. Both conserved end residues are part of each CDR3. A D gene is named only where the DNA matches it firmly. A clone size is listed for some rows: how often the clone was seen (once, few, many), or a class if it is expanded.

clone size	V gene	D gene	J gene	CDR3 DNA	CDR3 protein
-	TRBV6-5	-	TRBJ2-7	TGTGCCAGCAGTTACACCCAGACCTACGAGCAGTACTTC	CASSYTQTYEQYF
-	TRBV7-9	TRBD2	TRBJ2-1	TGTGCCAGCCCGGCGGGGGGCGGTTACAATGAGCAGTTCTTC	CASPAGGGYNEQFF
-	TRBV6-6	-	TRBJ2-2	TGTGCCAGCTTCTCCGGGACAAGCAACACCGGGGAGCTGTTTTTT	CASFSGTSNTGELFF
-	TRBV5-1	TRBD2	TRBJ2-1	TGCGCCAGCAGCGGACTAGCGGGGGGCCTCATCAATGAGCAGTTCTTC	CASSGLAGGLINEQFF
-	TRBV5-8	TRBD2	TRBJ2-7	TGTGCCAGCAGCGCGCGCGGGGGGGTCGAGCAGTACTTC	CASSARGGVEQYF
-	TRBV20-1	-	TRBJ2-3	TGCAGTGCCCTCACAGATACGCAGTATTTT	CSALTDTQYF
few	TRBV5-1	-	TRBJ1-5	TGCGCCAGCAGCTTGGGCGAGAGGGGCAATCAGCCCCAGCATTTT	CASSLGERGNQPQHF
-	TRBV4-1	TRBD1	TRBJ1-4	TGCGCCAGCACGGAAACAGGGGGGGTTGAAAAACTGTTTTTT	CASTETGGVEKLFF
-	TRBV18	TRBD2	TRBJ2-1	TGTGCCAGCTCACCAGGGACTAGCGGGAGGGCCCGGTACAATGAGCAGTTCTTC	CASSPGTSGRARYNEQFF
once	TRBV28	TRBD1	TRBJ1-2	TGTGCCAGCAGTGGTGGACAGGAGCGAAATGGCTACACCTTC	CASSGGQERNGYTF
-	TRBV10-3	-	TRBJ1-2	TGTGCCATCAGTGAGTCGGCTTACAGAAAAAACTATGGCTACACCTTC	CAISESAYRKNYGYTF
-	TRBV18	TRBD1	TRBJ1-2	TGTGCCAGCTCACCCAAGACAGGGAGAGGCTACACCTTC	CASSPKTGRGYTF
-	TRBV19	-	TRBJ1-1	TGTGCCAGTAAGGGCCGACTAATGAACACTGAAGCTTTCTTT	CASKGRLMNTEAFF
-	TRBV10-3	TRBD2	TRBJ2-1	TGTGCCATCAGGACCACTAGCGGCTCCTACAATGAGCAGTTCTTC	CAIRTTSGSYNEQFF
-	TRBV4-2	TRBD1	TRBJ1-3	TGTGCCAGCAGCCAAGATCCCGTGACAGGGACTGGAAACACCATATATTTT	CASSQDPVTGTGNTIYF
-	TRBV10-1	-	TRBJ2-5	TGCGCCAGCAGTGGTGGCCGCGGCTCGAGATTGCAAGAGACCCAGTACTTC	CASSGGRGSRLQETQYF
-	TRBV6-5	TRBD2	TRBJ2-7	TGTGCCAGCTGCCAGCGGGGGAGGGAGGACGAGCAGTACTTC	CASCQRGREDEQYF
-	TRBV5-4	-	TRBJ2-7	TGTGCCAGCAGCGGTGGGCTGAGCCGGCCCTCCTACGGGCAGTACTTC	CASSGGLSRPSYGQYF
-	TRBV28	-	TRBJ1-1	TGTGCCAGCACGCGGGGCCCCCGCACTGAAGCTTTCTTT	CASTRGPRTEAFF
-	TRBV19	TRBD1	TRBJ1-2	TGTGCCAGTAGTACTGGGACAGGGCGAGGCTACACCTTC	CASSTGTGRGYTF
-	TRBV5-1	TRBD1	TRBJ2-1	TGCGCCAGCAGCTTGGGGGACAGGGGAGGGGTCAATGAGCAGTTCTTC	CASSLGDRGGVNEQFF
-	TRBV7-9	-	TRBJ2-1	TGTGCCAGCAGTCTACAAACTTGGAGCGCCTACAATGAGCAGTTCTTC	CASSLQTWSAYNEQFF
-	TRBV27	TRBD2	TRBJ2-5	TGTGCCAGCACTGAAGGAGCGGGAGGCTTACAAGAGACCCAGTACTTC	CASTEGAGGLQETQYF
-	TRBV9	-	TRBJ1-4	TGTGCCAGCAGCGTAGTTAACAGGGCCCTGGGGGAAAAACTGTTTTTT	CASSVVNRALGEKLFF
-	TRBV7-6	TRBD2	TRBJ2-7	TGTGCCAGCAGCCCGCGAAGGGACTACAGTTATCTGGACCGCGAGCAGTACTTC	CASSPRRDYSYLDREQYF
few	TRBV7-6	-	TRBJ2-7	TGTGCCAGCAGCTTAACGCAGGGTCCTGAGCAGTACTTC	CASSLTQGPEQYF
few	TRBV11-2	-	TRBJ2-7	TGTGCCAGCAGCTTGGGGGCCCTCGCCTCCTACGAGCAGTACTTC	CASSLGALASYEQYF
-	TRBV6-6	-	TRBJ2-5	TGTGCCAGCAGTTACGATAAACAGGGGGGGGAGACCCAGTACTTC	CASSYDKQGGETQYF
-	TRBV6-5	-	TRBJ2-7	TGTGCCAGCAGTTACTCGGGGGCGAAAAGCTACGAGCAGTACTTC	CASSYSGAKSYEQYF
-	TRBV19	-	TRBJ2-1	TGTGCCAGTAGTATTGGGCCCAGCTCCTACAATGAGCAGTTCTTC	CASSIGPSSYNEQFF
-	TRBV19	-	TRBJ1-1	TGTGCCAGTAGTATATTAGGGGCAGGGCGGACTGAAGCTTTCTTT	CASSILGAGRTEAFF
-	TRBV11-2	-	TRBJ1-5	TGTGCCAGCAGCCCGGAAGGGGGGCCCCAGCATTTT	CASSPEGGPQHF
-	TRBV5-6	-	TRBJ2-7	TGTGCCAGCAGCTTGGTCGGGGATACGCTCTACGAGCAGTACTTC	CASSLVGDTLYEQYF
-	TRBV7-8	TRBD2	TRBJ2-2	TGTGCCAGCAGCTTAGCTAGCGGGGGGAACACCGGGGAGCTGTTTTTT	CASSLASGGNTGELFF
-	TRBV5-4	-	TRBJ2-2	TGTGCCAGCAGCTCTAAGGGGGTTTCCACCGGGGAGCTGTTTTTT	CASSSKGVSTGELFF
few	TRBV28	-	TRBJ1-5	TGTGCCAGCAGAACATCAGGGGACGGTCAGCCCCAGCATTTT	CASRTSGDGQPQHF
few	TRBV5-1	-	TRBJ2-3	TGCGCCAGCAGCTTGGGACAGACATCAGATACGCAGTATTTT	CASSLGQTSDTQYF
-	TRBV29-1	-	TRBJ2-7	TGCAGCGTGAACCAGGGCTACGAGCAGTACTTC	CSVNQGYEQYF
-	TRBV19	TRBD1	TRBJ2-2	TGTGCCAGTAGGAGGGACAGGGACACCGGGGAGCTGTTTTTT	CASRRDRDTGELFF
-	TRBV5-6	-	TRBJ1-1	TGTGCCAGCAGCTTGGATGGTAACGCGGTGGACACTGAAGCTTTCTTT	CASSLDGNAVDTEAFF
-	TRBV7-3	TRBD2	TRBJ2-1	TGTGCCAGCAGCTTAACTAGGACTAGCGGGAGCCGGCAGTTCTTC	CASSLTRTSGSRQFF
-	TRBV11-2	-	TRBJ1-1	TGTGCCAGCAGCTTACAAGGGGTTGACACTGAAGCTTTCTTT	CASSLQGVDTEAFF